The clone carrying this T cell receptor beta chain appeared a few times. Its antigen remains unknown. The entry originates in a study of T cell responses to AZD1222 COVID-19 vaccine. Study observations and caveats: Spike-specific TCR repertoires showed rising breadth and depth after two AZD1222 doses. Donors were mostly white British, more females; clonal diversity possibly underestimated.

The table came from immunoSEQ multiplex PCR; TCRdb's copy has only in-frame clones and leaves some out. The sample records some 150,000 clones, about 90% being singletons. The CDR3 runs 12 residues. The V gene lost 5 bases and the J gene lost 4 bases, with 8 bases spanning the gap. Germline V gene data show CDR1 as SGHVS and CDR2 as FQNEAQ. This TCR was recovered from an adult in good health. The chain carries TRBV7-8 and TRBJ1-2; D remains unclear. The specimen comprised peripheral blood, sampled on day 0 of AZD1222 vaccination. The DNA for the CDR3 is TGTGCCAGCAGCCCTCCTATCTATGGCTACACCTTC. It yields the protein CASSPPIYGYTF. The full variable domain, completed using reference TRBV7-8 and TRBJ1-2, is GAGVSQSPRYKVAKRGQDVALRCDPISGHVSLFWYQQALGQGPEFLTYFQNEAQLDKSGLPSDRFFAERPEGSVSTLKIQRTQQEDSAVYLCASSPPIYGYTFGSGTRLTVV.